A selection of T cell receptor beta chains follows, all from one sample in a study of T cell responses to AZD1222 COVID-19 vaccine. The method was immunoSEQ multiplex PCR; TCRdb's version includes in-frame clones alone and lacks a portion of them. The table records approximately 210,000 clones, approximately 90% of them present only once. The sample in question was peripheral blood, obtained 28 days after the second AZD1222 dose. These TCRs come from an adult who received the AZD1222 COVID-19 vaccine. Each CDR3 is given with its conserved first and last residue. A D gene is named only where the DNA matches it firmly. Only part of the rows carry a size: once, few, many, or a class if the clone is expanded.

d_gene,j_gene,v_gene,abundance,len,CDR3nt,CDR3aa
TRBD1,TRBJ2-1,TRBV7-2,NA,13,TGTGCCAGCACCCTGGACAGGGCCCATGAGCAGTTCTTC,CASTLDRAHEQFF
NA,TRBJ1-1,TRBV5-6,NA,12,TGTGCCAGCAGCTTGTCTGGCAGGGAAGCTTTCTTT,CASSLSGREAFF
NA,TRBJ2-3,TRBV12-3/TRBV12-4,once,12,TGTGCCAGCAACTCCCCCGGGACCGGGGGCGGGTTT,CASNSPGTGGGF
NA,TRBJ2-5,TRBV12-3/TRBV12-4,NA,11,TGTGCCAGCAGTTCGGAAGAGACCCAGTACTTC,CASSSEETQYF
TRBD1,TRBJ1-4,TRBV25-1,NA,16,TGTGCCAGCAGTGAAACCAGGGGGCCCGTCAATGAAAAACTGTTTTTT,CASSETRGPVNEKLFF
TRBD2,TRBJ2-3,TRBV5-1,NA,17,TGCGCCAGCAGCTTGATGACTAGCGGGAAGGGGCCAGATACGCAGTATTTT,CASSLMTSGKGPDTQYF
TRBD1,TRBJ1-3,TRBV9,NA,17,TGTGCCAGCAGCGGAACCGGGACAGGGTCAGTTGGAAACACCATATATTTT,CASSGTGTGSVGNTIYF
NA,TRBJ1-3,TRBV7-9,NA,15,TGTGCCAGCAGCTTAGTACAGCCAACCCGAAACACCATATATTTT,CASSLVQPTRNTIYF
TRBD2,TRBJ2-7,TRBV5-1,NA,17,TGCGCCAGCAGCTTCGGACTAGCGGGAGGGCCTCGTGGCGAGCAGTACTTC,CASSFGLAGGPRGEQYF
TRBD1,TRBJ1-2,TRBV9,NA,14,TGTGCCAGCGGCATACAGGGGGCCTTAGATGGCTACACCTTC,CASGIQGALDGYTF
TRBD1,TRBJ2-7,TRBV30,once,10,TGTGCCTGGAGGGACAGGGTCCTATACTTC,CAWRDRVLYF
TRBD1,TRBJ1-4,TRBV7-3,NA,14,TGTGCCAGCAGCTTATTTACAGGGGACGAAAAACTGTTTTTT,CASSLFTGDEKLFF
NA,TRBJ2-3,TRBV15,NA,14,TGTGCCACCAGCTCCCGGGACTTCACAGATACGCAGTATTTT,CATSSRDFTDTQYF
TRBD2,TRBJ2-7,TRBV9,NA,14,TGTGCCAGCAGCGCGGGGGGAGCAAGGGACGAGCAGTACTTC,CASSAGGARDEQYF
NA,TRBJ2-7,TRBV5-1,few,13,TGCGCCAGCAGCAGGGACACCACGGGCGAGCAGTACTTC,CASSRDTTGEQYF
NA,TRBJ1-1,TRBV9,NA,15,TGTGCCAGCAGCGTAGTTCGGGGTTGGAGCACTGAAGCTTTCTTT,CASSVVRGWSTEAFF
NA,TRBJ2-7,TRBV4-3,NA,15,TGCGCCAGCAGCCCCTCCAGGGGGGCGTCCTACGAGCAGTACTTC,CASSPSRGASYEQYF
NA,TRBJ1-2,TRBV28,NA,18,TGTGCCAGCAGGCGCCCGTTCGGGGGTTCGCAGCGGGACTATGGCTACACCTTC,CASRRPFGGSQRDYGYTF
TRBD2,TRBJ2-7,TRBV6-5,NA,15,TGTGCCAGCAGTCGAGGGACTAGCGGGACCTACGAGCAGTACTTC,CASSRGTSGTYEQYF
TRBD1,TRBJ1-3,TRBV9,NA,16,TGTGCCAGCAGCCTATCGGGACAGGCGTCAGGAAACACCATATATTTT,CASSLSGQASGNTIYF
NA,TRBJ2-1,TRBV19,NA,16,TGTGCCAGTAGTCCCCGACACCCGGGGGCGGACAATGAGCAGTTCTTC,CASSPRHPGADNEQFF
NA,TRBJ2-1,TRBV7-9,NA,13,TGTGCCAGCAGCTTAGCGGGAGGCAATGAGCAGTTCTTC,CASSLAGGNEQFF
TRBD1,TRBJ1-3,TRBV28,NA,15,TGTGCCAGCACCGAACAGGGGGTGGGAGGAAACACCATATATTTT,CASTEQGVGGNTIYF
NA,TRBJ2-5,TRBV5-1,NA,15,TGCGCCAGCAGCTTGGATTACCCCCCCGCGGAGACCCAGTACTTC,CASSLDYPPAETQYF
TRBD2,TRBJ2-7,TRBV2,NA,14,TGTGCCTGCAGCAGGGAAGCGGGAGATTACGAGCAGTACTTC,CACSREAGDYEQYF
NA,TRBJ1-2,TRBV24-1,NA,13,TGTGCCACCAGTGGCCCAGGCCTGGGTGGCTACACCTTC,CATSGPGLGGYTF
NA,TRBJ1-6,TRBV7-8,NA,16,TGTGCCAGCAGCTTAGCGGCCTTCGGGGTAAATTCACCCCTCCACTTT,CASSLAAFGVNSPLHF
NA,TRBJ1-1,TRBV11-3,NA,14,TGTGCCAGCAGCTTAGAAGGCCTGAACACTGAAGCTTTCTTT,CASSLEGLNTEAFF
TRBD2,TRBJ2-1,TRBV3-1/TRBV3-2,NA,17,TGTGCCAGCAGCCAAGTATTGGCGGGAGGGAGGGACAATGAGCAGTTCTTC,CASSQVLAGGRDNEQFF
NA,TRBJ2-3,TRBV2,NA,16,TGTGCCAGCAGCCTACCCAGGGGAGAGGGCACAGATACGCAGTATTTT,CASSLPRGEGTDTQYF
TRBD2,TRBJ2-3,TRBV14,NA,18,TGTGCCAGCAGCCACCCCCTAGCGGGAGGGCCTGCGACAGATACGCAGTATTTT,CASSHPLAGGPATDTQYF
NA,TRBJ2-2,TRBV18,NA,15,TGTGCCAGCTCACCAAACAGGGAGTACACCGGGGAGCTGTTTTTT,CASSPNREYTGELFF
NA,TRBJ2-7,TRBV9,NA,17,TGTGCCAGCAGCGTATTCGGCCCCCGGGGCAGTCATTACGAGCAGTACTTC,CASSVFGPRGSHYEQYF
TRBD2,TRBJ2-2,TRBV7-3,NA,16,TGTGCCAGCAGCTTGGGGACTAGCGGGAGGACTGGGGAGCTGTTTTTT,CASSLGTSGRTGELFF
NA,TRBJ1-2,TRBV19,NA,15,TGTGCCAGTAGTCTCACAGGAGGGCCTAACTATGGCTACACCTTC,CASSLTGGPNYGYTF
NA,TRBJ1-2,TRBV6-6,NA,12,TGTGCCAGCGCCCCTTGGCGGTATGGCTACACCTTC,CASAPWRYGYTF
NA,TRBJ2-2,TRBV5-1,NA,16,TGCGCCAGCAGACGGGAGAAGGGGCTCAAAACCGGGGAGCTGTTTTTT,CASRREKGLKTGELFF